Below are 22 T cell receptor beta chains sequenced from a single sample in a study of blood T cell repertoires in COVID-19. TCRdb's copy holds only in-frame clones and misses some; the assay was immunoSEQ multiplex PCR. The sample shows about 210,000 clones, around nine tenths of them seen only once. Material for sequencing was peripheral blood. These receptors were taken from a man in his sixties who had recovered from COVID-19.

J is TRBJ1-4 and V is TRBV2; a possible D gene is TRBD1 (5 bases). The germline gives CDR1 SNHLY, CDR2 FYNNEI. V was trimmed by 6 bases and J by 4 bases, leaving 15 bases between them. This CDR3 contains 15 residues. CDR3 region: CASSLRQNVNEKLFF. CDR3 DNA: TGTGCCAGCAGCCTACGACAGAATGTTAATGAAAAACTGTTTTTT.

This clone was observed once. This rearrangement joins TRBV11-3 to TRBJ1-2; 7 bases are shared with TRBD1. CDR1 is SGHNT and CDR2 is YENEEA in the germline V gene. This CDR3 has 14 residues. The V segment lost 0 bases and the J segment 8 bases; nucleotides outside the gene matches: 6. CDR3 sequence: CASSLDATGYGYTF. The CDR3, as DNA: TGTGCCAGCAGCTTAGACGCGACAGGGTACGGCTACACCTTC.

The rearrangement joins TRBV28 to TRBJ2-7; no clear D gene. The germline V gene has CDR1 MDHEN and CDR2 SYDVKM. The CDR3 contains 15 residues. Trimming stripped 6 bases from V and 0 bases from J, with 15 bases between. The CDR3 coding sequence is TGTGCCAGCAGCCAAACTTCCACTGGCTCCTACGAGCAGTACTTC. This encodes CASSQTSTGSYEQYF.

This chain connects TRBV18 to TRBJ1-5; TRBD1 matches at 8 bases. The CDR3 runs to 15 residues. Germline V lookup: CDR1 KGHSH, CDR2 LQKENI. Germline trimming cut 4 bases from V and 6 bases from J; bases unmatched to any gene: 8. The CDR3 sequence: CASSQAGTGIQPQHF. The CDR3, as DNA: TGTGCCAGCTCACAAGCCGGGACAGGTATTCAGCCCCAGCATTTT.

The V and J genes are TRBV19 and TRBJ1-5; D unresolved. The CDR3 is 13 residues long. V lost 6 bases to trimming and J lost 8 bases, with 14 bases between them. CDR1 and CDR2 from the germline V gene are LNHDA and SQIVND (reference sequence). Written as DNA, the CDR3 is TGTGCCAGTAGCCGGACTAAGAAGGAGCCCCAGCATTTT. Translated, it gives CASSRTKKEPQHF.

This clone was found a few times. The chain joins TRBV5-4 to TRBJ2-5, with 11 bases fitting TRBD2. The CDR3 sequence is 15 residues long. Per germline, CDR1 SGHNT and CDR2 YYREEE (reference sequence). J lost 5 bases, V lost 1 base, and 4 bases had no gene match. The CDR3 loop reads CASSLPSGGYETQYF. The CDR3 region has the DNA TGTGCCAGCAGCTTGCCTAGCGGGGGGTATGAGACCCAGTACTTC.

This chain uses TRBV12-5 with TRBJ1-5; D gene ambiguous. V was cut by 3 bases and J by 5 bases, with 8 bases left in between. The CDR3 loop spans 13 amino acids. Germline V gene data show CDR1 as LGHNT and CDR2 as FRNRAP. The CDR3 sequence: CASGFGRYQPQHF. The CDR3 DNA follows: TGTGCTAGTGGTTTCGGCAGGTATCAGCCCCAGCATTTT.

The chain links TRBV27 to TRBJ2-7; TRBD1 agrees at 8 bases. The CDR3 consists of 17 residues. Trimming took 2 bases from V and 5 from J; bases not matched to a gene: 14. Germline values: CDR1 MNHEY, CDR2 SMNVEV (reference sequence). The CDR3, as DNA: TGTGCCAGCAGTTTACTGATGACCGGGACAGGAATTAACGAGCAGTACTTC. Amino acid sequence: CASSLLMTGTGINEQYF.

The chain employs TRBV30 and TRBJ2-1; D is unclear. The length of the CDR3 is 14 residues. CDR1 and CDR2 (germline): GTSNPN, SVGIG (reference sequence). Trimming removed 1 base from V and 5 bases from J, with 12 bases in between. In nucleotides, the CDR3 is TGTGCCTGGAGTGAGTCCGAGTCAAACAATGAGCAGTTCTTC. This translates into CAWSESESNNEQFF.

The rearrangement links TRBV24-1 to TRBJ1-1, with 7 bases aligning to TRBD1. The CDR3 length is 13 residues. Per germline, CDR1 KGHDR and CDR2 SFDVKD. The V gene end was trimmed by 2 bases and the J gene end by 11 bases; junction bases not matched to a gene: 7. The CDR3 reads CATSDSGGRVAFF. The DNA of the CDR3 is TGTGCCACCAGTGATTCAGGGGGTAGAGTGGCTTTCTTT.

This chain uses TRBV6-5 with TRBJ2-3; tentative D call: TRBD2 (6 bases). The CDR3 covers 14 residues. V was pared by 8 bases and J by 3 bases, with 15 bases between. Germline CDR1 is MNHEY and CDR2 is SVGAGI. DNA of the CDR3: TGTGCCAGCTTCTCCGGGGGTCGGACAGATACGCAGTATTTT. As protein: CASFSGGRTDTQYF.

The rearrangement links TRBV7-2 to TRBJ2-1, with 9 bases fitting TRBD2. This CDR3 region has 19 residues. With V trimmed by 6 bases and J by 0 bases, 15 bases remained unmatched. Germline V gene lookup returns CDR1 SGHTA and CDR2 FQGNSA. CDR3 residues: CASRAGGSGGLRSYNEQFF. The CDR3 DNA follows: TGTGCCAGCAGGGCCGGGGGTAGCGGGGGCCTTCGCTCCTACAATGAGCAGTTCTTC.

This chain uses TRBV5-6 with TRBJ2-1, with 8 bases aligning to TRBD1. The germline V gene has CDR1 SGHDT and CDR2 YYEEEE. Trimming cost V 2 bases and J 5 bases; bases outside gene matches: 3. The CDR3 extends over 14 amino acids. The CDR3 DNA follows: TGTGCCAGCAGCTTAAGACAGGGGAACAATGAGCAGTTCTTC. Translation: CASSLRQGNNEQFF. Full variable domain (outside the CDR3, taken from reference TRBV5-6 and TRBJ2-1): DAGVTQSPTHLIKTRGQQVTLRCSPKSGHDTVSWYQQALGQGPQFIFQYYEEEERQRGNFPDRFSGHQFPNYSSELNVNALLLGDSALYLCASSLRQGNNEQFFGPGTRLTVL.

The chain has TRBV6-5 and TRBJ1-2; 9 nucleotides align to TRBD1. With V trimmed by 8 bases and J by 7 bases, 5 bases remained unmatched. The CDR3 totals 12 residues. The V gene's germline CDR1 is MNHEY and CDR2 SVGAGI. The CDR3 is CASWTGVGGYTF. The CDR3, as DNA: TGTGCCAGCTGGACAGGGGTCGGTGGCTACACCTTC.

This clone was counted a single time. V is TRBV27 and J is TRBJ1-5, with a possible D match to TRBD1 (5 bases). V lost 6 bases and J 4 bases, leaving 16 bases between the germline ends. CDR1 MNHEY and CDR2 SMNVEV come from the germline V gene (reference sequence). This CDR3 is 15 amino acids long. Here the CDR3 DNA reads TGTGCCAGCAGACTCAGGGTTTCCCTAAATCAGCCCCAGCATTTT. It codes for CASRLRVSLNQPQHF.

In this sample, this clone turned up once. The chain couples TRBV7-7 to TRBJ2-3, with TRBD1 as a possible D gene (5 bases). V shed 1 base and J shed 3 bases, with 8 bases lying between them. This CDR3 is 14 amino acids long. CDR1 is SSHAT and CDR2 is FNYEAQ in the germline V gene (reference sequence). This CDR3 reads CASSLGKGTDTQYF. The DNA of the CDR3 is TGTGCCAGCAGCTTAGGGAAGGGGACAGATACGCAGTATTTT. The full variable domain, in which reference TRBV7-7 and TRBJ2-3 provide the parts outside the CDR3, is GAGVSQSPRYKVTKRGQDVTLRCDPISSHATLYWYQQALGQGPEFLTYFNYEAQPDKSGLPSDRFSAERPEGSISTLTIQRTEQRDSAMYRCASSLGKGTDTQYFGPGTRLTVL.

This chain uses TRBV27 with TRBJ2-7; 14 bases agree with TRBD2. Germline-derived CDR1 and CDR2 are MNHEY and SMNVEV (reference sequence). CDR3 length: 15 amino acids. After removal of 9 bases from V and 5 bases from J, the junction contained 9 bases not matched to a gene. The CDR3 loop reads CASQTSGRAVHEQYF. Written as DNA, the CDR3 is TGTGCCAGTCAGACTAGCGGGAGGGCCGTCCACGAGCAGTACTTC.

The chain has TRBV12-3 or TRBV12-4 and TRBJ1-2, with TRBD1 matching 7 bases. V shed 6 bases, J shed 7 bases, and the junction held 5 bases outside the gene matches. This CDR3 has 12 amino acids. DNA of the CDR3: TGTGCCAGCAGCGACAGGGCAGGTGGCTACACCTTC. Translating gives CASSDRAGGYTF.

The gene calls are TRBV25-1 and TRBJ1-2; 9 positions agree with TRBD1. J was trimmed by 8 bases and V by 2 bases; bases with no gene match: 9. This CDR3 spans 15 amino acids. Germline V gene sequence: CDR1 MGHDK, CDR2 SYGVNS. CDR3 bases: TGTGCCAGCAGTGAACACAGGGGGCGCGATACGGGCTACACCTTC. Translated, it gives CASSEHRGRDTGYTF.

The CDR3 loop is CASSRGYQETQYF. The CDR3 region has the DNA TGTGCCAGCTCCCGGGGATACCAAGAGACCCAGTACTTC. The chain links TRBV18 to TRBJ2-5; tentatively, D is TRBD2 (5 bases). V lost 6 bases to trimming and J lost 0 bases, with 8 bases between them. Germline CDR1 reads KGHSH; CDR2 reads LQKENI. The CDR3 length is 13 residues.

This clone was detected only once. The chain employs TRBV7-2 and TRBJ2-5; D is unresolved. Per germline, CDR1 SGHTA and CDR2 FQGNSA. With 3 bases removed from V and 5 bases from J, the gap between germline ends came to 16 bases. The CDR3 is made up of 15 amino acids. This chain's CDR3 is CASSFGSGSMETQYF. The CDR3 nucleotides read TGTGCCAGCAGCTTCGGATCAGGATCTATGGAGACCCAGTACTTC.

CDR3 loop: CASSEATGADTQYF. The CDR3 nucleotides read TGTGCCAGCAGCGAAGCTACAGGGGCGGATACGCAGTATTTT. The V call is TRBV5-4, the J call TRBJ2-3, with 7 bases identical to TRBD1. After removal of 4 bases from V and 6 bases from J, the junction contained 8 bases not matched to a gene. Germline V gives CDR1 SGHNT, CDR2 YYREEE (reference sequence). This CDR3 region has 14 residues.